This T cell receptor (beta chain) was retrieved from a study of memory CD4+ T cells and cytomegalovirus serostatus. Per germline, CDR1 SGHAT and CDR2 FQNNGV. The CDR3 runs to 13 residues. V lost 4 bases and J lost 8, with 14 bases in between. The sort gate was single viable CD3+CD4+CD8-CD45RO+ cells for memory CD4+ T cells. TCRdb keeps only in-frame clones here, not all; method: immunoSEQ multiplex PCR. The sample lists about 60,000 clones, 70% to 85% occurring once. This clone was found a few times. The sample was memory CD4+ T cells from blood. The rearrangement links TRBV11-2 to TRBJ1-2; unclear D gene. This receptor was taken from an adult in good health and CMV-seronegative. Here the CDR3 reads CASSSERARGYTF. Here the CDR3 DNA reads TGTGCCAGCAGCTCGGAGAGGGCGCGGGGCTACACCTTC.